This T cell receptor beta chain is from a study of cytomegalovirus exposure and HLA in healthy donors. The PCR employed 60 Vbeta primers together with 13 Jbeta primers. Authors' methods: Counted up in a later analysis, unique TCR beta chains came to some 75 million, with some 9.9 million shared. Assay used: immunoSEQ multiplex PCR; TCRdb lists only in-frame clones, some missing. D and trimming come from the DNA, and the V and J calls and clone size come from that table. The sample carries roughly 170,000 clones, approximately 82% recorded once. This CDR3 has 14 amino acids. Between the trimmed V and J ends, which lost 3 bases and 1 base, there was a span of 7 bases. Germline CDR1 SEHNR, CDR2 FQNEAQ (reference sequence).

The V call is TRBV7-9, the J call TRBJ2-4; weak D call: TRBD2 (5 bases). Sequenced material: PBMCs. This sequence originates from a girl aged 2-10 years in good health and CMV-seropositive. CDR3 nucleotides: TGTGCCAGCAGCTTCGGGGTGGCCAAAAACATTCAGTACTTC. As protein: CASSFGVAKNIQYF.